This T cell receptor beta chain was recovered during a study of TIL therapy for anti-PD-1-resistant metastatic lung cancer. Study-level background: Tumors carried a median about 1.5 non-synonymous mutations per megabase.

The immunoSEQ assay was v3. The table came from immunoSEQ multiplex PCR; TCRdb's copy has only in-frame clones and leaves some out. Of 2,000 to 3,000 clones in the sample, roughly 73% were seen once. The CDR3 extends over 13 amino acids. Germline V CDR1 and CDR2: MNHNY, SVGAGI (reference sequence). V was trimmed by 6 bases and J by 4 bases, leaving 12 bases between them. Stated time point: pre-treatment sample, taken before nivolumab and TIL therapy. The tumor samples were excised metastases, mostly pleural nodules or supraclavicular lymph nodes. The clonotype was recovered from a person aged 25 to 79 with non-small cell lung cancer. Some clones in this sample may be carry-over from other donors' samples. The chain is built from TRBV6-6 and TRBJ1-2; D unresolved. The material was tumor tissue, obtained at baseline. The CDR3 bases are TGTGCCAGCAGCCCAACTCGGGGCTATGGCTACACCTTC. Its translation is CASSPTRGYGYTF.